This T cell receptor (beta chain) was sequenced in a study of T cell responses to AZD1222 COVID-19 vaccine (dated by TCRdb to the early 2020s). Turning to the overall study: AZD1222 recipients given second doses at about 4 weeks or at about 12 weeks were pooled, since spike-specific TCR depth and breadth were not found to differ between the two schedules. TCR sequencing was performed for 230 to 250 trial participants, of whom roughly 200 were given two doses of AZD1222 and some 26 were given two doses of MenACWY control vaccine. Trial participants were enrolled by age into 18-55, 56-69 and 70-plus year subgroups, with about 150, 27 and 61 TCR-sequenced participants respectively. The research as a whole found: Conclusions about previously exposed vaccinees are limited because only six or seven AZD1222 recipients were SARS-CoV-2 seropositive at baseline. Because no samples from the day 14 peak response were available, repertoires could be characterized only after the peak T cell response. The vaccine-associated CD4 TCRs covered the entire spike protein, and the dominant responses fell in regions 160-218 and 743-854. Most participants were white British and females outnumbered males, and the authors suggested that clonal diversity may have been underestimated. The 56-69-year group was small, and its depth increase did not reach significance, likely because of low power. Reportedly, close to half of the unique spike-specific TCRs recognized epitopes lying outside the regions that are mutated in the B.1.351 and B.1.1.7 variants. Spike-specific TCR breadth and depth rose significantly after two AZD1222 doses compared with day 0 and with MenACWY recipients.

Read against the paper, the sample's time point label means: baseline before first vaccination. The vaccinee samples were drawn from two UK trials, COV001 and COV002, one of which was a single-blind randomized controlled phase 2/3 trial testing AZD1222 (ChAdOx1 nCoV-19) in healthy adults. For TCRbeta chain sequencing, PBMC samples were collected from trial participants at day 0 and at day 28 after the second dose. Notes on this clone: Which antigen it targets is not known. Qualities for individual bases were not recorded, and no much larger clone is one base off.

Based on the germline V gene, the CDR1 and CDR2 sequences are KGHSH and LQKENI. Trimming takes 5 bases from V and 4 bases from J, and the germline ends sit 12 bases apart. The CDR3 contains 15 residues, cysteine and phenylalanine counted. Only the CDR3 part of the read is kept: 45 bases, read in frame from the first base. The CDR3 regions of human TCRbeta chains were analyzed by immunosequencing. Processing in the source paper ran as follows. Repertoire TCRs were checked for matches against a reference library of SARS-CoV-2-specific TCRs that had been generated using the MIRA antigen-specificity platform. Breadth meant the fraction of unique TCRs that were SARS-CoV-2-associated, whereas depth meant the fraction of total T cells that were SARS-CoV-2-associated. Using the MIRA data, every spike-specific TCR was mapped to the spike region that the TCR reacted to and assigned to either a CD4 or a CD8 class. Log10-transformed breadth and depth values were compared by one-way ANOVA with Sidak's multiple comparisons tests. This immuneACCESS table, as held by TCRdb, lists in-frame sequences with V and J called but not all clones. Of the missing ones, under half trace to an unresolved V gene in checked studies; the others have no known cause. The V and J calls and clone size come from that table; D and trimming were worked out from the DNA. For this sample the table gives about 140,000 clones, of which more than 80% were detected only once. The ten largest make up about 1.5% of the sample.

The sequence came from an adult in good health. The sample was peripheral blood, taken on day 0 of AZD1222 vaccination. The chain uses TRBV18 and TRBJ1-6; the D gene identity is not certain. The DNA sequence is given as TGTGCCAGCTCAACGGCCGATTCTTATAATTCACCCCTCCACTTT. Translated, it gives CASSTADSYNSPLHF.